The 27 T cell receptor beta chains below were found in one sample sequenced in a study of cytomegalovirus exposure and HLA in healthy donors (dated by TCRdb to the late 2010s). Preparation of the library involved the immunoSEQ multiplex PCR assay. For the multiplex PCR, a mixture combining 60 forward primers for TCR Vbeta segments and 13 reverse primers for TCR Jbeta segments was used. The clones in this table, taken by TCRdb from immuneACCESS, are in-frame only. Not every clone is retained; where verified, under half of the shortfall comes from an unresolved V gene, and the cause of the rest is unknown. In all, the sample holds roughly 200,000 clones, and roughly 90% of those were seen once. Roughly 0.33% of the sample is taken by the ten largest. The sample comprised PBMCs. The receptor source for this set is a woman between 25 and 40 years old in good health and CMV-seronegative.

This chain joins TRBV7-8 and TRBJ2-7; unclear D gene. The germline CDR1 and CDR2 sequences are SGHVS and FQNEAQ. The CDR3 sequence is 13 residues long. V dropped 7 bases and J dropped 0 bases, with 10 bases sitting between them. The CDR3 sequence is CASNVIPSYEQYF. The CDR3 coding sequence is TGTGCCAGCAATGTCATTCCCTCCTACGAGCAGTACTTC.

V usage is TRBV9 and J usage is TRBJ2-5; 10 bases are a match to TRBD2. The germline CDR1 and CDR2 sequences are SGDLS and YYNGEE. This CDR3 region has 16 residues. Losses at the gene ends were 4 bases for V and 0 bases for J; bases not matched to a gene: 6. CDR3 DNA: TGTGCCAGCAGCCTGCAAGCGGGGGGGTACCAAGAGACCCAGTACTTC. Its translation: CASSLQAGGYQETQYF.

This clone has just one count. The chain employs TRBV7-9 and TRBJ1-3; 7 bases are shared with TRBD1. Trimming took 2 bases from V and 2 from J; bases not matched to a gene: 6. The CDR3 is 16 residues long. CDR1 SEHNR and CDR2 FQNEAQ come from the germline V gene (reference sequence). Here the CDR3 reads CASSLMGQRAGNTIYF. DNA of the CDR3: TGTGCCAGCAGCTTAATGGGACAGCGCGCTGGAAACACCATATATTTT.

CDR3: CASSVDRMGEKLFF. The CDR3 DNA reads as TGCGCCAGCAGCGTAGACAGGATGGGGGAAAAACTGTTTTTT. The chain couples TRBV5-1 to TRBJ1-4; D possibly corresponds to TRBD1 (6 bases). This CDR3 has 14 residues. Trimming left V 4 bases short and J 8 bases short, with 15 bases between. Per germline, CDR1 SGHRS and CDR2 YFSETQ. The full variable domain, in which reference TRBV5-1 and TRBJ1-4 provide the parts outside the CDR3, is KAGVTQTPRYLIKTRGQQVTLSCSPISGHRSVSWYQQTPGQGLQFLFEYFSETQRNKGNFPGRFSGRQFSNSRSEMNVSTLELGDSALYLCASSVDRMGEKLFFGSGTQLSVL.

V is TRBV5-1 and J is TRBJ1-1; 8 nucleotides line up with TRBD1. The CDR3 contains 15 residues. Germline lookup yields CDR1 SGHRS and CDR2 YFSETQ. V lost 5 bases to trimming and J lost 7 bases; unmatched junction nucleotides: 13. CDR3: CASRANTGGGNEAFF. The CDR3 DNA reads as TGCGCCAGCAGGGCAAATACAGGGGGTGGCAATGAAGCTTTCTTT.

A single count supports this clone. The CDR3, as DNA: TGTGCCAGTAGTATAGTGGGCGGGGGTGGTCAGCCCCAGCATTTT. Its translation is CASSIVGGGGQPQHF. This chain links TRBV19 with TRBJ1-5; D is possibly TRBD1 (5 bases). The CDR3 sequence is 15 residues long. V shed 1 base and J shed 6 bases, with 13 bases lying between them. Looked up from germline, CDR1 is LNHDA and CDR2 is SQIVND (reference sequence).

The chain recombines TRBV19 with TRBJ2-3; possible D gene TRBD2, 5 bases. Trimming removed 6 bases at V and 2 bases at J, with 12 bases between. The germline V gene encodes CDR1 LNHDA and CDR2 SQIVND (reference sequence). This CDR3 spans 14 amino acids. CDR3 DNA sequence: TGTGCCAGTAGGGAGGTGGGATCCACAGATACGCAGTATTTT. Translated, it gives CASREVGSTDTQYF.

V is TRBV2 and J is TRBJ2-7; 15 nucleotides line up with TRBD2. Unmatched junction bases numbered 8, after V lost 8 bases and J lost 6 bases. This CDR3 contains 15 residues. The germline V gene has CDR1 SNHLY and CDR2 FYNNEI. CDR3 nucleotide sequence: TGTGCCAGCCGCGGGACTAGCGGGAGGTCAAGCGAGCAGTACTTC. This encodes CASRGTSGRSSEQYF.

The chain joins TRBV7-9 to TRBJ2-3; tentatively, D is TRBD1 (5 bases). V was shortened by 3 bases and J by 2 bases, with 12 bases between the two germline ends. The CDR3 contains 15 residues. Germline values: CDR1 SEHNR, CDR2 FQNEAQ (reference sequence). CDR3 region: CASSFKGPFTDTQYF. The CDR3 region has the DNA TGTGCCAGCAGCTTCAAGGGGCCCTTCACAGATACGCAGTATTTT.

This clone was found once. V usage is TRBV6-6 and J usage is TRBJ2-7, with D possibly being TRBD2 (6 bases). CDR3 size: 15 residues. V was clipped by 5 bases and J by 4 bases, with 18 bases between them. Germline V gene lookup returns CDR1 MNHNY and CDR2 SVGAGI (reference sequence). This chain's CDR3 is CASSSLAGGVYEQYF. CDR3 coding DNA: TGTGCCAGCAGTAGCTTAGCCGGAGGGGTTTACGAGCAGTACTTC.

The chain uses TRBV7-8 and TRBJ2-7, with a weak D call TRBD1 (6 bases). This CDR3 has 14 residues. In germline, CDR1 is SGHVS, CDR2 FQNEAQ. V lost 2 bases to trimming and J lost 2 bases, with 10 bases between them. DNA of the CDR3: TGTGCCAGCAGCTTACAGGGGAGCCCCTACGAGCAGTACTTC. Its protein is CASSLQGSPYEQYF.

In its sample, this clone was seen once. The chain uses TRBV5-4 and TRBJ1-1; perhaps TRBD1 as D (6 bases). Looked up from germline, CDR1 is SGHNT and CDR2 is YYREEE (reference sequence). V lost 0 bases and J lost 4, with 13 bases in between. The CDR3 length is 15 residues. CDR3 residues: CASSLAGGSGTEAFF. DNA of the CDR3: TGTGCCAGCAGCTTGGCGGGGGGCTCGGGCACTGAAGCTTTCTTT. Full variable domain (remainder filled in from reference TRBV5-4 and TRBJ1-1): ETGVTQSPTHLIKTRGQQVTLRCSSQSGHNTVSWYQQALGQGPQFIFQYYREEENGRGNFPPRFSGLQFPNYSSELNVNALELDDSALYLCASSLAGGSGTEAFFGQGTRLTVV.

This chain joins TRBV28 and TRBJ2-3; 7 positions agree with TRBD2. The CDR3 sequence is 15 residues long. CDR1 and CDR2 from the germline V gene are MDHEN and SYDVKM. The V and J ends lost 9 bases and 5 bases, in that order; junction bases with no gene match: 14. CDR3 loop: CASSFGAGVKDTQYF. As DNA, the CDR3 is TGTGCCAGTTCCTTCGGCGCGGGAGTAAAAGATACGCAGTATTTT.

This rearrangement joins TRBV27 to TRBJ1-5; perhaps TRBD1 as D (6 bases). V gave up 5 bases and J gave up 6 bases, with 11 bases separating them. Germline CDR1 and CDR2: MNHEY and SMNVEV (reference sequence). There are 13 residues in the CDR3. The CDR3 nucleotides read TGTGCCAGCAGTCAGGGGTTTGGTCAGCCCCAGCATTTT. Residues: CASSQGFGQPQHF.

This clone was counted between two and nine times. The chain couples TRBV11-2 to TRBJ2-7, with 7 bases aligning to TRBD1. V gave up 8 bases and J gave up 2 bases; unmatched junction bases: 15. This CDR3 region has 16 residues. Germline CDR1 is SGHAT and CDR2 is FQNNGV. The CDR3 spells CASRAQWARGTYEQYF. CDR3 in DNA: TGTGCCAGCCGAGCCCAATGGGCCAGGGGGACCTACGAGCAGTACTTC. Filled out from reference TRBV11-2 and TRBJ2-7, the complete variable domain reads EAGVAQSPRYKIIEKRQSVAFWCNPISGHATLYWYQQILGQGPKLLIQFQNNGVVDDSQLPKDRFSAERLKGVDSTLKIQPAKLEDSAVYLCASRAQWARGTYEQYFGPGTRLTVT.

The gene calls are TRBV18 and TRBJ2-1; 10 bases agree with TRBD1. Germline CDR1 KGHSH, CDR2 LQKENI. The CDR3 length is 15 residues. Trimming removed 3 bases from V and 3 bases from J; junction bases left unmatched: 2. In DNA form, the CDR3 reads TGTGCCAGCTCACCGGGACAGGGGAGCTACAATGAGCAGTTCTTC. Translating gives CASSPGQGSYNEQFF.

This chain joins TRBV18 and TRBJ1-5; 8 nucleotides line up with TRBD1. This CDR3 is built from 15 residues. Germline V gene sequence: CDR1 KGHSH, CDR2 LQKENI. Trimming took 3 bases from V and 3 from J; bases not matched to a gene: 4. DNA of the CDR3: TGTGCCAGCTCACCGGGACAGGCCAACAATCAGCCCCAGCATTTT. Translated: CASSPGQANNQPQHF. Looking up the rest from reference TRBV18 and TRBJ1-5 gives the full variable domain: NAGVMQNPRHLVRRRGQEARLRCSPMKGHSHVYWYRQLPEEGLKFMVYLQKENIIDESGMPKERFSAEFPKEGPSILRIQQVVRGDSAAYFCASSPGQANNQPQHFGDGTRLSIL.

The chain joins TRBV5-1 to TRBJ1-1; tentatively, D is TRBD1 (6 bases). This CDR3 comprises 13 residues. CDR1 and CDR2 from the germline V gene are SGHRS and YFSETQ. Trimming stripped 2 bases from V and 8 bases from J, with 13 bases between. The CDR3 coding sequence is TGCGCCAGCAGCTTTGGGGGGGCGACGGAAGCTTTCTTT. This gives the protein CASSFGGATEAFF.

The chain employs TRBV6-5 and TRBJ2-1; 12 nucleotides align to TRBD2. V lost 8 bases to trimming and J lost 9 bases; unmatched junction nucleotides: 11. Per the germline V gene, CDR1 is MNHEY and CDR2 is SVGAGI. This CDR3 region has 15 residues. The CDR3 nucleotides read TGTGCCAGCTTCAAGACTAGCGGGAGAGTTGTTGAGCAGTTCTTC. This codes for CASFKTSGRVVEQFF.

The CDR3 coding sequence is TGTGCCAGCAGCCCTTCTCCGGGAGAGGGCAATGAGCAGTTCTTC. It encodes CASSPSPGEGNEQFF. This chain connects TRBV9 to TRBJ2-1, with D possibly matching TRBD2 (6 bases). The V gene lost 4 bases and the J gene lost 6 bases, with 17 bases spanning the gap. Looked up from germline, CDR1 is SGDLS and CDR2 is YYNGEE. The CDR3 sequence is 15 residues long. The full variable domain, completed using reference TRBV9 and TRBJ2-1, is DSGVTQTPKHLITATGQRVTLRCSPRSGDLSVYWYQQSLDQGLQFLIQYYNGEERAKGNILERFSAQQFPDLHSELNLSSLELGDSALYFCASSPSPGEGNEQFFGPGTRLTVL.

The chain carries TRBV28 and TRBJ2-1; 7 nucleotides match TRBD2. Unmatched junction bases numbered 11, after V lost 5 bases and J lost 4 bases. Germline V gene sequence: CDR1 MDHEN, CDR2 SYDVKM. This CDR3 region has 16 residues. CDR3 DNA: TGTGCCAGCAGTCCTTTTCGGGGGGTCCTTTACAATGAGCAGTTCTTC. Its translation is CASSPFRGVLYNEQFF.

The chain recombines TRBV27 with TRBJ2-1, with 11 nucleotides matching TRBD2. The germline V gene has CDR1 MNHEY and CDR2 SMNVEV (reference sequence). V was clipped by 5 bases and J by 4 bases; unmatched bases: 7. This CDR3 is built from 16 residues. CDR3 sequence (DNA): TGTGCCAGCAGTCTGACTAGCGGGACTTCGTACAATGAGCAGTTCTTC. Translation: CASSLTSGTSYNEQFF.

The chain couples TRBV5-4 to TRBJ2-4; 7 bases align to TRBD2. The CDR3 is made up of 15 amino acids. Germline CDR1 reads SGHNT; CDR2 reads YYREEE (reference sequence). The CDR3 DNA reads TGTGCTATAAGCGGGCCGCGGGGGGCCAAAAACATTCAGTACTTC. Translating it yields CAISGPRGAKNIQYF.

This clone has just a few counts. The chain employs TRBV4-1 and TRBJ2-3; TRBD2 might be the D (5 bases). V was clipped by 11 bases and J by 3 bases, with 27 bases between them. The V gene's germline CDR1 is MGHRA and CDR2 YSYEKL. The CDR3 runs to 17 residues. CDR3 amino acids: CAVSTNLLEADTDTQYF. The CDR3 region has the DNA TGCGCCGTCTCGACTAATTTGTTGGAGGCAGATACAGATACGCAGTATTTT.

This chain uses TRBV15 with TRBJ2-4, with D maybe TRBD2 (6 bases). The CDR3 is 15 residues long. The V gene lost 0 bases and the J gene lost 4 bases, with 10 bases spanning the gap. Per the germline V gene, CDR1 is LNHNV and CDR2 is YYDKDF (reference sequence). CDR3 residues: CATSRDWAGKNIQYF. CDR3 bases: TGTGCCACCAGCAGAGATTGGGCGGGGAAAAACATTCAGTACTTC.

The gene calls are TRBV11-3 and TRBJ2-3, with 12 bases lining up with TRBD1. This CDR3 has 15 amino acids. Germline CDR1 reads SGHNT; CDR2 reads YENEEA. Trimming removed 3 bases from V and 5 bases from J; junction bases left unmatched: 3. The CDR3 loop is CASSLGQGALDTQYF. The CDR3 coding sequence is TGTGCCAGCAGCTTGGGACAGGGGGCTTTAGATACGCAGTATTTT.

The chain links TRBV28 to TRBJ2-1; 8 bases align to TRBD1. CDR1 and CDR2 from the germline V gene are MDHEN and SYDVKM. V shed 5 bases, J shed 7 bases, and the junction held 10 bases outside the gene matches. The CDR3 loop spans 15 amino acids. CDR3 loop: CASSRGTGASNEQFF. The CDR3 region has the DNA TGTGCCAGCAGTAGGGGGACAGGAGCTTCTAATGAGCAGTTCTTC.